The 5 T cell receptor beta chains in this list originate from one sample, sequenced in a study of cytomegalovirus exposure and HLA in healthy donors. Use of 60 Vbeta and 13 Jbeta primers characterized the PCR. Repertoires were generated with immunoSEQ multiplex PCR, while TCRdb's copy carries only in-frame clones and drops some. Of around 140,000 clones listed, about four fifths are singletons. Sequenced input: PBMCs. These receptors were taken from a man in his forties in good health and CMV-seronegative.

This clone was found once. The gene calls are TRBV10-1 and TRBJ2-1, with 9 positions matching TRBD1. CDR1 and CDR2 (germline): WNHNN, SYGVQD (reference sequence). V lost 6 bases to trimming and J lost 8 bases; unmatched junction nucleotides: 11. CDR3 length equals 15 residues. The CDR3, as DNA: TGCGCCAGCAGAGCCGGGACAGGGAATAATCATGAGCAGTTCTTC. Protein sequence: CASRAGTGNNHEQFF.

The chain uses TRBV6-1 and TRBJ1-5; tentatively, D is TRBD1 (5 bases). Germline CDR1 and CDR2: MNHNS and SASEGT. Trimming cost V 1 base and J 3 bases, with 13 bases left between them. The CDR3 totals 16 residues. The CDR3, as DNA: TGTGCCAGCAGTGAAGTGGAGGGGATCTACAATCAGCCCCAGCATTTT. As protein: CASSEVEGIYNQPQHF.

V and J are TRBV18 and TRBJ2-5, with D possibly TRBD2 on 5 matching bases. Germline V lookup: CDR1 KGHSH, CDR2 LQKENI. The CDR3 is made up of 14 amino acids. Trimming stripped 3 bases from V and 6 bases from J, with 14 bases between. The CDR3 region has the DNA TGTGCCAGCTCACCGAGCCCCGGGGATAAGACCCAGTACTTC. It translates to CASSPSPGDKTQYF.

The CDR3 DNA reads as TGCAGCCGGACCGGGACTAGCGGCAATGAGCAGTTCTTC. Protein product: CSRTGTSGNEQFF. The chain joins TRBV29-1 to TRBJ2-1; 11 bases agree with TRBD2. In germline, CDR1 is SQVTM, CDR2 ANQGSEA. The CDR3 is 13 amino acids. The ends lost 8 bases at V and 6 bases at J; junction bases unmatched: 6.

The chain couples TRBV9 to TRBJ1-6; a possible D gene is TRBD1 (5 bases). The CDR3 is made up of 14 amino acids. V was clipped by 4 bases and J by 9 bases, with 14 bases between them. Germline V gene data show CDR1 as SGDLS and CDR2 as YYNGEE. In DNA form, the CDR3 reads TGTGCCAGCAGCCTGGGTCAGGGTGGTTCACCCCTCCACTTT. The encoded protein is CASSLGQGGSPLHF.